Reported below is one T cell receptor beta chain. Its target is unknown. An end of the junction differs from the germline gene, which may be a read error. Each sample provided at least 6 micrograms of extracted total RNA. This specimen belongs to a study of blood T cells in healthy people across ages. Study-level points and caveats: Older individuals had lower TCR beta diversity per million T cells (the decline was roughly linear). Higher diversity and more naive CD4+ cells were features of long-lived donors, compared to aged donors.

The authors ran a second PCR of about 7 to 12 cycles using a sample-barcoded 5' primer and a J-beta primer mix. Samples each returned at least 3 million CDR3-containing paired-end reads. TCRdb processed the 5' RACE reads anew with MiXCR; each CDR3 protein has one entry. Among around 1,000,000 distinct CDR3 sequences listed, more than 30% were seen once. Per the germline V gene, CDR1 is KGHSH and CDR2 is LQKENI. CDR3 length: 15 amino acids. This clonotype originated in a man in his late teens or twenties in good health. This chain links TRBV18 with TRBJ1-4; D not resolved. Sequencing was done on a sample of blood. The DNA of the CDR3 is TGTGCCAGTTCACCAATGGCAGAAGATAATGAAAAACTGTTTTTT. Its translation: CASSPMAEDNEKLFF.